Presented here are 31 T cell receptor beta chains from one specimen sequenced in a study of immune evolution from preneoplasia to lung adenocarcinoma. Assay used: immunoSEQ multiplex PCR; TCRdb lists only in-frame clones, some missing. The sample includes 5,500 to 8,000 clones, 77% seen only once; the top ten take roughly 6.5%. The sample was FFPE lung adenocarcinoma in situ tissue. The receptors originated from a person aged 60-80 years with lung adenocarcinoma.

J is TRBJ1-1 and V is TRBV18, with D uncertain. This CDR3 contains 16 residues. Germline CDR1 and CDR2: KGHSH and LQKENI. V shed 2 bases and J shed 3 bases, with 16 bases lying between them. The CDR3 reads CASSPGPTDGYTEAFF. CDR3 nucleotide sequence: TGTGCCAGCTCACCAGGTCCGACGGATGGGTACACTGAAGCTTTCTTT.

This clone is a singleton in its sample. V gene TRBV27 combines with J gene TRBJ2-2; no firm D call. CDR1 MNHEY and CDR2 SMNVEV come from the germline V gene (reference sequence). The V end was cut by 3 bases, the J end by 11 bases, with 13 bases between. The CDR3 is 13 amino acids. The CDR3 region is CASSFSVGGELFF. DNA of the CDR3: TGTGCCAGCAGTTTCAGCGTGGGCGGTGAGCTGTTTTTT.

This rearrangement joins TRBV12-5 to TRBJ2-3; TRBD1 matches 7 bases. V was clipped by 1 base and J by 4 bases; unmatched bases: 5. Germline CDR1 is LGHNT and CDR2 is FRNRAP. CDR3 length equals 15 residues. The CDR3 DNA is TGTGCTAGTGGTTTGGGTACAGGGGTCGCAGATACGCAGTATTTT. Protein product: CASGLGTGVADTQYF.

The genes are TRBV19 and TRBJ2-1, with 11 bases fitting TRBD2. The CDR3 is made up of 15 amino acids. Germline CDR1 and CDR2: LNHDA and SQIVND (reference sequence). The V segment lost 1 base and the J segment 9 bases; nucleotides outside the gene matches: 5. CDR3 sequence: CASSIVSGGAGEQFF. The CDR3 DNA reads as TGTGCCAGTAGTATAGTTAGCGGGGGGGCGGGTGAGCAGTTCTTC.

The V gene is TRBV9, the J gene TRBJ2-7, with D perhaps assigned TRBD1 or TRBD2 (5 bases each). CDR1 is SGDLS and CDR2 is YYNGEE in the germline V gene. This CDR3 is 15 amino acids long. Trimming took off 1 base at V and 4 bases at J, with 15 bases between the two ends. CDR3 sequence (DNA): TGTGCCAGCAGCGTAACTCGGGGCAGGGAGTACGAGCAGTACTTC. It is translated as CASSVTRGREYEQYF.

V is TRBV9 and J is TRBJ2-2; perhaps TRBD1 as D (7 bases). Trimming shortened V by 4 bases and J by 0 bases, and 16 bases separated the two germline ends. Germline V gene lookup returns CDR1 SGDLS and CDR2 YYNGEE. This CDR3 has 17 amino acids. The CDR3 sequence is CASSRGGGTANTGELFF. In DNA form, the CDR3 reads TGTGCCAGCAGCCGAGGCGGAGGGACAGCGAACACCGGGGAGCTGTTTTTT.

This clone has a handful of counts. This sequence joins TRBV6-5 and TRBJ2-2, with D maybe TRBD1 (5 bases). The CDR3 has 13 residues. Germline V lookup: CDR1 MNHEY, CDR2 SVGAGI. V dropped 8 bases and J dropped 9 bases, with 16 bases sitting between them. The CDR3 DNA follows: TGTGCCAGCCACCGACAGTTCGACCGGGAGCTGTTTTTT. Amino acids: CASHRQFDRELFF.

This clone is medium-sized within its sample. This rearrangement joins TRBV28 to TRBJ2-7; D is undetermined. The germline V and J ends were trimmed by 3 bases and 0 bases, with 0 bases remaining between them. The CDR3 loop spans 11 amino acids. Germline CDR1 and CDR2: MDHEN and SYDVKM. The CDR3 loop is CASSFSYEQYF. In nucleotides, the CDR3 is TGTGCCAGCAGTTTCTCCTACGAGCAGTACTTC. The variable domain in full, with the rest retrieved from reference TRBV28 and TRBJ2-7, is DVKVTQSSRYLVKRTGEKVFLECVQDMDHENMFWYRQDPGLGLRLIYFSYDVKMKEKGDIPEGYSVSREKKERFSLILESASTNQTSMYLCASSFSYEQYFGPGTRLTVT.

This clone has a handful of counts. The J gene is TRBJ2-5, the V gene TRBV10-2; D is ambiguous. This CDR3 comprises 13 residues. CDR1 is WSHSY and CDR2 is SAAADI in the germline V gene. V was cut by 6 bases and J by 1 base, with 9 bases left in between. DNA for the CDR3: TGCGCCAGCAGGAGAGACCTCCAAGAGACCCAGTACTTC. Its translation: CASRRDLQETQYF.

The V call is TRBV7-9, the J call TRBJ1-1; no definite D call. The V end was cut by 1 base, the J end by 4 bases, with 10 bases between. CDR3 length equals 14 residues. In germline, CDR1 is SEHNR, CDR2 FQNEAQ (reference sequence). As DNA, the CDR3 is TGTGCCAGCAGCTTAGGGTTCAAAAGCACTGAAGCTTTCTTT. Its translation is CASSLGFKSTEAFF.

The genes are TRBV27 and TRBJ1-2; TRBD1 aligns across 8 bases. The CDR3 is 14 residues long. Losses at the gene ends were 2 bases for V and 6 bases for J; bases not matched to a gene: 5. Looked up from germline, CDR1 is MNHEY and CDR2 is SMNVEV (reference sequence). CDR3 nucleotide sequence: TGTGCCAGCAGTTTACGACAGGGGACGGATGGCTACACCTTC. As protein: CASSLRQGTDGYTF.

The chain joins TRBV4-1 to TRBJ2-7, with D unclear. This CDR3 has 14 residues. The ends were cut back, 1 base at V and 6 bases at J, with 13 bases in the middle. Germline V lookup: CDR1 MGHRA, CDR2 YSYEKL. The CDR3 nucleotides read TGCGCCAGCAGCCAAGTGTCGATCCGATCCGAGCAGTACTTC. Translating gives CASSQVSIRSEQYF.

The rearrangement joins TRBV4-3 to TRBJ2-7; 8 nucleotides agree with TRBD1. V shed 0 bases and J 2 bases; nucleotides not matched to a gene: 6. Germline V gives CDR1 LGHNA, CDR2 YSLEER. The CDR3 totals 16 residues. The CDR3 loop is CASSQDRTGNPYEQYF. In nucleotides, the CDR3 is TGCGCCAGCAGCCAAGACAGGACAGGGAACCCCTACGAGCAGTACTTC.

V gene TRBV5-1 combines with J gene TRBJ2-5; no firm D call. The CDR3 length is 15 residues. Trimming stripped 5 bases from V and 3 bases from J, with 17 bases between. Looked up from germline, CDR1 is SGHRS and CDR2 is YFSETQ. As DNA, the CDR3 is TGCGCCAGCAGGCTTCGGACCTTTGGGGAAGAGACCCAGTACTTC. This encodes CASRLRTFGEETQYF. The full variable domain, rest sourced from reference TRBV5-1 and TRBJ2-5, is KAGVTQTPRYLIKTRGQQVTLSCSPISGHRSVSWYQQTPGQGLQFLFEYFSETQRNKGNFPGRFSGRQFSNSRSEMNVSTLELGDSALYLCASRLRTFGEETQYFGPGTRLLVL.

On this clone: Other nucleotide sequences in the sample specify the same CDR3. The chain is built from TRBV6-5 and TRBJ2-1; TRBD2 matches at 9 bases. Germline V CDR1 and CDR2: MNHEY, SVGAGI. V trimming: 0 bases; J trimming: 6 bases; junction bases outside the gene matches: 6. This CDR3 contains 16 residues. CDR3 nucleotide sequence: TGTGCCAGCAGTTACTCGAGGCGGGGGGGCCCCAATGAGCAGTTCTTC. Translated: CASSYSRRGGPNEQFF.

In nucleotides, the CDR3 is TGTGCAAGTCGTTCTTCGGCGGGGGCCCTGTACCAAGAGACCCAGTACTTC. This translates into CASRSSAGALYQETQYF. The chain couples TRBV12-2 to TRBJ2-5; the D call in the table, TRBD2, was not verified against the DNA. TRBV12-2 is a recognized pseudogene. The CDR3 spans 17 residues.

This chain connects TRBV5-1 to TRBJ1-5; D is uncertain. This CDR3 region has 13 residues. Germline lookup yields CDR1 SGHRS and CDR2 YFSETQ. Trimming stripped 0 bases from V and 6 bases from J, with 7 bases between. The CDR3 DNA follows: TGCGCCAGCAGCTTGGGTAGGCGTCAGCCCCAGCATTTT. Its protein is CASSLGRRQPQHF.

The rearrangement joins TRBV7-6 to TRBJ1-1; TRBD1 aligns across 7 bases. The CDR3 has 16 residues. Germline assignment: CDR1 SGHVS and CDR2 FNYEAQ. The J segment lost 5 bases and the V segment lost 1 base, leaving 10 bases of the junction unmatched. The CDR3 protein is CASSLDAGGTGTEAFF. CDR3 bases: TGTGCCAGCAGCTTAGACGCAGGGGGGACGGGAACTGAAGCTTTCTTT. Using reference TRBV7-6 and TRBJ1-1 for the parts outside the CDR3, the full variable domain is GAGVSQSPRYKVTKRGQDVALRCDPISGHVSLYWYRQALGQGPEFLTYFNYEAQQDKSGLPNDRFSAERPEGSISTLTIQRTEQRDSAMYRCASSLDAGGTGTEAFFGQGTRLTVV.

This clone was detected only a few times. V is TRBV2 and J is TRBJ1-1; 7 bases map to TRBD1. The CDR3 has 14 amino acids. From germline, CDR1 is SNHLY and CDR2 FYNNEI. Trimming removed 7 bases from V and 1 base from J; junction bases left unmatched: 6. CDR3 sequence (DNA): TGTGCCAGCAACGGGCAGGGGGAGAACACTGAAGCTTTCTTT. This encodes CASNGQGENTEAFF.

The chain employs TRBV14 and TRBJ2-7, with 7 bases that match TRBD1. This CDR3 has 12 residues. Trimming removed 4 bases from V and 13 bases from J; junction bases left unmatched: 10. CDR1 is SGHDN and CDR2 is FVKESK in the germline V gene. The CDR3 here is CASSLDRAVQYF. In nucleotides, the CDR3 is TGTGCCAGCAGCCTAGACAGGGCGGTTCAATACTTC.

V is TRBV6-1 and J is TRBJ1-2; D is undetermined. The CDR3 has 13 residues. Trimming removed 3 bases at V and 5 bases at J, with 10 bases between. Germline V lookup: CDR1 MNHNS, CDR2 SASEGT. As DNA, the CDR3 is TGTGCCAGCAGTGAGTTTGTATTGTATGGCTACACCTTC. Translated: CASSEFVLYGYTF.

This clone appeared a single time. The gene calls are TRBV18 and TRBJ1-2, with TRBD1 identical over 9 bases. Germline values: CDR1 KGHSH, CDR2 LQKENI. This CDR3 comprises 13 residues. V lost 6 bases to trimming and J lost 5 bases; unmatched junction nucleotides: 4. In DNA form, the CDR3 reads TGTGCCAGCTCCACAGGGGGCAAGTATGGCTACACCTTC. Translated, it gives CASSTGGKYGYTF.

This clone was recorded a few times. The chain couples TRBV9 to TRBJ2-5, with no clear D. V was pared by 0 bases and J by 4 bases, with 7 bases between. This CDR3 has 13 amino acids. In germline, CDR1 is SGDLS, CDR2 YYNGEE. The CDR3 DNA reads TGTGCCAGCAGCGTAGAAGGGATAGAGACCCAGTACTTC. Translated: CASSVEGIETQYF. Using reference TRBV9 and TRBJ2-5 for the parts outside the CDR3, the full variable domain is DSGVTQTPKHLITATGQRVTLRCSPRSGDLSVYWYQQSLDQGLQFLIQYYNGEERAKGNILERFSAQQFPDLHSELNLSSLELGDSALYFCASSVEGIETQYFGPGTRLLVL.

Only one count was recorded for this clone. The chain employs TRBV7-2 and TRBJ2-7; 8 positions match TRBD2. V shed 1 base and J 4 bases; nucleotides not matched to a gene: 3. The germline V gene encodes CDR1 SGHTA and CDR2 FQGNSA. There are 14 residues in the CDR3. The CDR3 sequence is CASSLVIAGYEQYF. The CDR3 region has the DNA TGTGCCAGCAGCTTAGTTATAGCGGGGTACGAGCAGTACTTC.

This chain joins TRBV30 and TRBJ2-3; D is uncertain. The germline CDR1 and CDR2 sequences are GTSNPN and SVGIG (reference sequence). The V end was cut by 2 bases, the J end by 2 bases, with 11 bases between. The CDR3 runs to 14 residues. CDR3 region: CAWSSLRSTDTQYF. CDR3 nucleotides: TGTGCCTGGAGTTCCCTGCGATCCACAGATACGCAGTATTTT.

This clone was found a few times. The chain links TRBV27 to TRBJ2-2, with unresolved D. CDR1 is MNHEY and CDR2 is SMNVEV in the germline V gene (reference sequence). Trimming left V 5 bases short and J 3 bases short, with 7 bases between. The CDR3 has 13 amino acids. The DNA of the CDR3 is TGTGCCAGCAGTCCGCGCTACACCGGGGAGCTGTTTTTT. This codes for CASSPRYTGELFF.

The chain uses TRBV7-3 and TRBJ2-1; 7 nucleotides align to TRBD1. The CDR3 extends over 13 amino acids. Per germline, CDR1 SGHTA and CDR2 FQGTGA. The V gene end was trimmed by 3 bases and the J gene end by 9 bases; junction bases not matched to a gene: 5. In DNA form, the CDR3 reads TGTGCCAGCAGCTTCACCAGGACAGGTGAGCAGTTCTTC. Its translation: CASSFTRTGEQFF.

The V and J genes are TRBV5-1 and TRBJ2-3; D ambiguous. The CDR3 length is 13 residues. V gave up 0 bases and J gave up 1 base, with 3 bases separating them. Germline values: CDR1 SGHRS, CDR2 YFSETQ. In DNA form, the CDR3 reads TGCGCCAGCAGCTTGGCAGGCACAGATACGCAGTATTTT. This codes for CASSLAGTDTQYF.

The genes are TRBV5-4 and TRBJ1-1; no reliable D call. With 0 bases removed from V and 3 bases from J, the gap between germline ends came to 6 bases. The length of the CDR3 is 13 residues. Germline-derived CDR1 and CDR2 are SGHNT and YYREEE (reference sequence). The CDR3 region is CASSLGRDTEAFF. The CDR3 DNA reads TGTGCCAGCAGCTTGGGACGCGACACTGAAGCTTTCTTT.

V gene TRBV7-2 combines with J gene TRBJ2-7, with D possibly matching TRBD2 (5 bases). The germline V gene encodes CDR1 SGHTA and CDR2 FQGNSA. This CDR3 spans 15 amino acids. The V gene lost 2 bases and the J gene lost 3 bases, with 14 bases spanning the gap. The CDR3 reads CASSLIPVSGYEQYF. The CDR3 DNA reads TGTGCCAGCAGCTTAATCCCCGTGAGCGGCTACGAGCAGTACTTC. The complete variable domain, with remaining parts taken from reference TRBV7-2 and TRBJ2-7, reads GAGVSQSPSNKVTEKGKDVELRCDPISGHTALYWYRQSLGQGLEFLIYFQGNSAPDKSGLPSDRFSAERTGGSVSTLTIQRTQQEDSAVYLCASSLIPVSGYEQYFGPGTRLTVT.

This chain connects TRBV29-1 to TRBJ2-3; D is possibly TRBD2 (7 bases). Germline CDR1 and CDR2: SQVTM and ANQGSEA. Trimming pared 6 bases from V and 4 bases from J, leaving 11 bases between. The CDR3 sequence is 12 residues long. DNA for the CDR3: TGCAGCGTCGGCGGGGGCCCAGATACGCAGTATTTT. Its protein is CSVGGGPDTQYF.